Listed below are T cell receptor beta chains from one sample, sequenced in a study. TCRdb analysed the 5' RACE reads with MiXCR anew, one entry per CDR3 protein. In the table there are about 11,000 distinct CDR3 sequences, about a quarter of which are singletons. Material: Tregs sorted from a lymph node. The source is a female donor with breast cancer. Both conserved end residues are part of each CDR3. Each record gives: clone size, V gene, D gene, J gene, CDR3 protein, CDR3 DNA. A D gene is named only where the DNA matches it firmly. Clone sizes are given selectively: once, few, many, or a class where the clone is expanded.

medium-sized,TRBV5-1,NA,TRBJ2-5,CASSFFSEVSETQYF,TGCGCCAGCAGCTTTTTTTCAGAGGTTTCAGAGACCCAGTACTTC
NA,TRBV4-1,NA,TRBJ1-1,CASSLAGGSYNEAFF,TGCGCCAGCAGCCTAGCGGGGGGCTCCTACAATGAAGCTTTCTTT
NA,TRBV27,TRBD2,TRBJ2-7,CASSLGLAAYEQYF,TGTGCCAGCAGTTTGGGACTAGCGGCGTACGAGCAGTACTTC
many,TRBV7-9,TRBD1,TRBJ1-1,CASSLGGGVTEAFF,TGTGCCAGCAGCTTAGGAGGGGGCGTGACTGAAGCTTTCTTT
many,TRBV20-1,NA,TRBJ1-1,CSAREGAGPEAFF,TGCAGTGCGAGAGAAGGGGCCGGTCCTGAAGCTTTCTTT
NA,TRBV19,NA,TRBJ1-5,CASSRDRINQPQHF,TGTGCCAGTAGTAGAGACAGGATAAATCAGCCCCAGCATTTT
few,TRBV4-1,NA,TRBJ2-7,CASSQVSGAKYF,TGCGCCAGCAGCCAAGTTTCTGGTGCGAAGTACTTC
few,TRBV2,NA,TRBJ2-5,CASSEGTGAGETQYF,TGTGCCAGCAGTGAAGGAACAGGCGCCGGGGAGACCCAGTACTTC
many,TRBV20-1,NA,TRBJ2-1,CSFQDRSSYNEQFF,TGCAGTTTCCAAGACAGAAGCTCCTACAATGAGCAGTTCTTC
medium-sized,TRBV5-1,TRBD2,TRBJ2-1,CASSPGLAGEFLNEQFF,TGCGCCAGCAGCCCCGGACTAGCGGGAGAGTTTCTCAATGAGCAGTTCTTC
NA,TRBV20-1,NA,TRBJ1-1,CSAPISGIEAFF,TGCAGTGCCCCCATTAGCGGAATTGAAGCTTTCTTT
medium-sized,TRBV7-8,NA,TRBJ2-1,CASSLKGLSYNEQFF,TGTGCCAGCAGCTTAAAGGGCCTCTCCTACAATGAGCAGTTCTTC
NA,TRBV5-6,NA,TRBJ1-1,CASSPDSSIMNTEAFF,TGTGCCAGCAGCCCAGACAGCAGCATTATGAACACTGAAGCTTTCTTT
medium-sized,TRBV15,NA,TRBJ2-1,CATSGVSGPAGEQFF,TGTGCCACCAGCGGCGTCTCCGGGCCTGCTGGTGAGCAGTTCTTC
many,TRBV20-1,NA,TRBJ2-1,CSARRLARRAEQFF,TGCAGTGCTAGACGGCTAGCGAGACGTGCTGAGCAGTTCTTC
medium-sized,TRBV4-1,TRBD2,TRBJ2-7,CASSSGLATEQYF,TGCGCCAGCAGCTCGGGACTAGCGACCGAGCAGTACTTC
medium-sized,TRBV20-1,NA,TRBJ1-2,CSARARPGGYTF,TGCAGTGCTAGAGCCCGGCCTGGTGGCTACACCTTC
NA,TRBV5-1,NA,TRBJ1-1,CASSSAGAANTEAFF,TGCGCCAGTAGCTCCGCGGGTGCGGCGAACACTGAAGCTTTCTTT
many,TRBV20-1,NA,TRBJ1-2,CSAEYRPNYGYTF,TGCAGTGCTGAGTACCGTCCGAACTATGGCTACACCTTC
few,TRBV6-5,NA,TRBJ2-1,CASRGNNEQFF,TGTGCCAGCAGGGGAAACAATGAGCAGTTCTTC
medium-sized,TRBV12-3/TRBV12-4,TRBD2,TRBJ2-2,CASSPTSGMTGELFF,TGTGCCAGCAGTCCGACTAGCGGGATGACCGGGGAGCTGTTTTTT
medium-sized,TRBV6-5,NA,TRBJ2-6,CASSYLLFSGANVLTF,TGTGCCAGCAGTTACTTACTCTTCTCTGGGGCCAACGTCCTGACTTTC
NA,TRBV24-1,NA,TRBJ1-2,CATSDANKGLYKYTF,TGTGCCACCAGTGATGCAAACAAAGGACTCTATAAATACACCTTC
many,TRBV5-1,NA,TRBJ1-6,CASTTEPYNSPLHF,TGCGCCAGCACCACAGAACCCTATAATTCACCCCTCCACTTT
NA,TRBV20-1,NA,TRBJ2-1,CSARPDGSYNEQFF,TGCAGTGCTAGGCCGGACGGGTCCTACAATGAGCAGTTCTTC
once,TRBV5-1,NA,TRBJ2-3,CASSFGKVHTDMQYF,TGCGCCAGCAGCTTCGGGAAGGTACACACAGATATGCAGTATTTT
few,TRBV6-6,NA,TRBJ2-1,CASSYPTLNEQFF,TGTGCCAGCAGTTACCCCACTCTCAATGAGCAGTTCTTC